The 16 T cell receptor beta chains given below trace back to one sample, sequenced in a study of blood T cell repertoires in COVID-19. Clones were sequenced by immunoSEQ multiplex PCR, and TCRdb holds only the in-frame ones, with some missing. The table lists more than 40,000 clones, about 88% of them singletons. Sequencing input: peripheral blood. These receptors came from a man aged 50 or older with acute or convalescent COVID-19.

V is TRBV6-5 and J is TRBJ2-5, with a tentative D call TRBD2 (5 bases). Germline V CDR1 and CDR2: MNHEY, SVGAGI. The V and J ends lost 0 bases and 4 bases respectively, with 9 bases between them. This CDR3 is built from 14 residues. CDR3 coding DNA: TGTGCCAGCAGTTACTCGAGGGTGGGAGAGACCCAGTACTTC. This codes for CASSYSRVGETQYF.

The gene calls are TRBV5-5 and TRBJ1-2, with 8 bases identical to TRBD1. The germline gives CDR1 SGHKS, CDR2 YYEKEE (reference sequence). V shed 0 bases and J 4 bases; nucleotides not matched to a gene: 17. The CDR3 is 19 amino acids. In nucleotides, the CDR3 is TGTGCCAGCAGCTTGGCAAACTGGGGCAGGGGGCCATCACCCTATGGCTACACCTTC. Translating it yields CASSLANWGRGPSPYGYTF.

This rearrangement joins TRBV20-1 to TRBJ2-3; 8 bases agree with TRBD2. V lost 3 bases, J lost 5 bases, and 7 bases stayed unmatched. Germline loops: CDR1 DFQATT, CDR2 SNEGSKA (reference sequence). There are 14 residues in the CDR3. For the CDR3, the DNA is TGCAGTGCTAGTCCTAGCGGGCGGAGAGATACGCAGTATTTT. It yields the protein CSASPSGRRDTQYF.

V usage is TRBV25-1 and J usage is TRBJ2-7, with D perhaps TRBD2 (5 bases). The V gene's germline CDR1 is MGHDK and CDR2 SYGVNS. The CDR3 is 12 amino acids. Trimming removed 3 bases from V and 3 bases from J, with 6 bases in between. CDR3 DNA: TGTGCCAGCAGTGACCGGGGCTACGAGCAGTACTTC. It is translated as CASSDRGYEQYF.

This clone occurred a few times. This chain uses TRBV19 with TRBJ2-7; tentatively, D is TRBD1 (6 bases). CDR1 and CDR2 (germline): LNHDA, SQIVND (reference sequence). The CDR3 extends over 13 amino acids. Trimming stripped 3 bases from V and 3 bases from J, with 9 bases between. The CDR3 DNA reads TGTGCCAGTAGTATCGTACAGGGCTACGAGCAGTACTTC. It codes for CASSIVQGYEQYF. The full variable domain, its missing parts supplied by reference TRBV19 and TRBJ2-7, is DGGITQSPKYLFRKEGQNVTLSCEQNLNHDAMYWYRQDPGQGLRLIYYSQIVNDFQKGDIAEGYSVSREKKESFPLTVTSAQKNPTAFYLCASSIVQGYEQYFGPGTRLTVT.

The V call is TRBV19, the J call TRBJ1-2, with TRBD1 matching over 8 bases. Trimming at V came to 4 bases and at J to 6 bases, leaving 4 bases not matched to a gene. Per germline, CDR1 LNHDA and CDR2 SQIVND (reference sequence). The CDR3 has 13 residues. CDR3 residues: CASSTGGEDGYTF. The CDR3 DNA is TGTGCCAGTAGTACAGGGGGCGAGGATGGCTACACCTTC.

A remark on this clone: The same CDR3 can be traced to other DNA sequences in this sample. This chain uses TRBV10-3 with TRBJ1-5; D ambiguous. Trimming pared 0 bases from V and 2 bases from J, leaving 8 bases between. The germline CDR1 and CDR2 sequences are ENHRY and SYGVKD. The CDR3 runs 15 residues. This CDR3 reads CAISESRGGNQPQHF. CDR3 bases: TGTGCCATCAGTGAGTCCAGAGGAGGCAATCAGCCCCAGCATTTT.

In its sample, this clone was seen a few times. The rearrangement links TRBV19 to TRBJ1-4, with TRBD1 as a possible D gene (6 bases). Germline V gives CDR1 LNHDA, CDR2 SQIVND (reference sequence). The CDR3 spans 15 residues. Trimming left V 6 bases short and J 4 bases short, with 15 bases between. CDR3 sequence: CASSAPGVGNEKLFF. As DNA, the CDR3 is TGTGCCAGTAGCGCTCCAGGGGTTGGTAATGAAAAACTGTTTTTT.

Concerning this clone itself: Germline and junction disagree at one end, which may indicate a read error. The V call is TRBV19, the J call TRBJ2-3; D may be TRBD2 (5 bases). CDR3 length: 13 residues. Germline V lookup: CDR1 LNHDA, CDR2 SQIVND (reference sequence). CDR3 nucleotide sequence: TGCGCGCTGGGCCCCGCGGGCGCAGATACGCAGTATTTT. Translating it yields CALGPAGADTQYF.

CDR3 loop: CASSVFHGGAFNEQFF. The CDR3 DNA sequence: TGTGCCAGCAGTGTGTTTCACGGGGGGGCTTTCAATGAGCAGTTCTTC. The V and J genes are TRBV2 and TRBJ2-1, with 8 bases fitting TRBD2. This CDR3 has 16 residues. Germline CDR1 and CDR2: SNHLY and FYNNEI. V shed 4 bases, J shed 6 bases, and the junction held 11 bases outside the gene matches. Based on the CDR3 plus reference TRBV2 and TRBJ2-1, the full variable domain is EPEVTQTPSHQVTQMGQEVILRCVPISNHLYFYWYRQILGQKVEFLVSFYNNEISEKSEIFDDQFSVERPDGSNFTLKIRSTKLEDSAMYFCASSVFHGGAFNEQFFGPGTRLTVL.

The chain joins TRBV2 to TRBJ1-5; D is unresolved. V dropped 7 bases and J dropped 0 bases, with 13 bases sitting between them. Germline V CDR1 and CDR2: SNHLY, FYNNEI. The CDR3 consists of 15 residues. The CDR3, as DNA: TGTGCCAGCAAAAATGGATGGAGTAGCAATCAGCCCCAGCATTTT. It encodes CASKNGWSSNQPQHF.

This clone occurred once. The rearrangement joins TRBV6-6 to TRBJ2-5; 7 bases are shared with TRBD1. The CDR3 runs to 14 residues. Trimming took 7 bases from V and 7 from J; bases not matched to a gene: 12. Germline loops: CDR1 MNHNY, CDR2 SVGAGI (reference sequence). The CDR3 spells CASTQNRGRVTQYF. The CDR3 DNA is TGTGCCAGCACACAAAACAGGGGACGGGTGACCCAGTACTTC.

The J gene is TRBJ2-1, the V gene TRBV7-6; no firm D call. Per the germline V gene, CDR1 is SGHVS and CDR2 is FNYEAQ. The V end lost 3 bases, the J end lost 0 bases, and 9 bases lay between the germline ends. CDR3 size: 15 residues. Written as DNA, the CDR3 is TGTGCCAGCAGCTTTGGCAGAAGCTCCTACAATGAGCAGTTCTTC. Translated: CASSFGRSSYNEQFF. Looking up the rest from reference TRBV7-6 and TRBJ2-1 gives the full variable domain: GAGVSQSPRYKVTKRGQDVALRCDPISGHVSLYWYRQALGQGPEFLTYFNYEAQQDKSGLPNDRFSAERPEGSISTLTIQRTEQRDSAMYRCASSFGRSSYNEQFFGPGTRLTVL.

The chain employs TRBV6-1 and TRBJ1-3; tentatively, D is TRBD1 (5 bases). This CDR3 region has 15 residues. V was shortened by 1 base and J by 3 bases, with 10 bases between the two germline ends. In germline, CDR1 is MNHNS, CDR2 SASEGT. The CDR3 sequence: CASSEVDSLGNTIYF. The CDR3 DNA reads as TGTGCCAGCAGTGAAGTTGACAGTCTTGGAAACACCATATATTTT.

The chain links TRBV24-1 to TRBJ2-7; tentatively, D is TRBD2 (7 bases). Trimming removed 2 bases from V and 6 bases from J, with 13 bases in between. The CDR3 runs 14 residues. The V gene's germline CDR1 is KGHDR and CDR2 SFDVKD. This chain's CDR3 is CATSDSQGRGEQYF. CDR3 sequence (DNA): TGTGCCACCAGTGATTCCCAGGGGAGGGGCGAGCAGTACTTC.

The chain uses TRBV9 and TRBJ2-5; perhaps TRBD1 as D (6 bases). The V and J ends lost 4 bases and 4 bases respectively, with 11 bases between them. Per germline, CDR1 SGDLS and CDR2 YYNGEE. CDR3 length: 13 residues. CDR3 region: CASSPQGRETQYF. Here the CDR3 DNA reads TGTGCCAGCAGCCCACAGGGCCGAGAGACCCAGTACTTC.